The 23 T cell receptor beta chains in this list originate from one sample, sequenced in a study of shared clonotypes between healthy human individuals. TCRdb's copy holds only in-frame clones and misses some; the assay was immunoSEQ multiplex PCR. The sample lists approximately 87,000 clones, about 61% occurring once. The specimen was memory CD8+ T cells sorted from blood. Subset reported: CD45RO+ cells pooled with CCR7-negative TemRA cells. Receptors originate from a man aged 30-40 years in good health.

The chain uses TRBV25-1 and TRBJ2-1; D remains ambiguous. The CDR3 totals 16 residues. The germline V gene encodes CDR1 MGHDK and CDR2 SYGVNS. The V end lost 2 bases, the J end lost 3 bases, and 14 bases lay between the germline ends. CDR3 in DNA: TGTGCCAGCAGTGAACCTTCGGACGAGCGCTACAATGAGCAGTTCTTC. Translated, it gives CASSEPSDERYNEQFF.

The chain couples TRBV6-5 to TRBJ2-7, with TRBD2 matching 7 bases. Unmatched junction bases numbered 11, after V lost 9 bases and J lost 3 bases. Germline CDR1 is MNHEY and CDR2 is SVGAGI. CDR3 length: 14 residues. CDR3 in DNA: TGTGCCAGTCAAATTCAGACTAGCAACTACGAGCAGTACTTC. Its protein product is CASQIQTSNYEQYF.

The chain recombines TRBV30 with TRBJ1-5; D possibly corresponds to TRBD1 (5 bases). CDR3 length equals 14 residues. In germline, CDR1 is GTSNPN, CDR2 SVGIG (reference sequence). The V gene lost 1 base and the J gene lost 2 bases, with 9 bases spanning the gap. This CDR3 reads CAWSAGLGNQPQHF. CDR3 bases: TGTGCCTGGAGTGCGGGGCTTGGCAATCAGCCCCAGCATTTT. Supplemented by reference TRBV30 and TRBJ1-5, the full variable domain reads SQTIHQWPATLVQPVGSPLSLECTVEGTSNPNLYWYRQAAGRGLQLLFYSVGIGQISSEVPQNLSASRPQDRQFILSSKKLLLSDSGFYLCAWSAGLGNQPQHFGDGTRLSIL.

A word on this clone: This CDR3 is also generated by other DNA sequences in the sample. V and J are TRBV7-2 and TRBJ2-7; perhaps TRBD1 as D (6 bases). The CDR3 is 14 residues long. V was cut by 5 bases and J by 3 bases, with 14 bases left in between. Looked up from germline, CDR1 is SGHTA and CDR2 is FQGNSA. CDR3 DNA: TGTGCCAGCAGCCCATCTCAGGGGTTCTACGAGCAGTACTTC. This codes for CASSPSQGFYEQYF.

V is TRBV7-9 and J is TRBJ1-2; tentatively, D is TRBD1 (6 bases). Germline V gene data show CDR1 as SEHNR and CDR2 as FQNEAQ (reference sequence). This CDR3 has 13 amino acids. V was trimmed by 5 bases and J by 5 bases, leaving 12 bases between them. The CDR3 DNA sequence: TGTGCCAGCAGCCAACAGGGCTCTTATGGCTACACCTTC. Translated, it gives CASSQQGSYGYTF.

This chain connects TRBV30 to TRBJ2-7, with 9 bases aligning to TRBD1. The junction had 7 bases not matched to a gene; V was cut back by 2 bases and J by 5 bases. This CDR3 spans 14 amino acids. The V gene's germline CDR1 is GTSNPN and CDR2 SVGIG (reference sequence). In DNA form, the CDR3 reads TGTGCCTGGAGTTCCGGGACAGGGAGCAACGAGCAGTACTTC. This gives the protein CAWSSGTGSNEQYF.

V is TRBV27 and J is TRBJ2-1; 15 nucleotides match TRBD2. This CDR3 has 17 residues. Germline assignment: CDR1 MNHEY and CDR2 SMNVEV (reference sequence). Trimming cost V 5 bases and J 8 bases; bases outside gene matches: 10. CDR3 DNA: TGTGCCAGCAGTCTAGGACTAGCGGGAGGGGGAGACGATGAGCAGTTCTTC. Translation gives CASSLGLAGGGDDEQFF.

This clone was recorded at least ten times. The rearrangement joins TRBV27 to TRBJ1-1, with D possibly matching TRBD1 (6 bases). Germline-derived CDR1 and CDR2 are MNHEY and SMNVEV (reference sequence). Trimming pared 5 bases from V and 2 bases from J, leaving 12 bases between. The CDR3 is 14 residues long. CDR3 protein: CASSRGQFNTEAFF. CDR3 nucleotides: TGTGCCAGCAGTCGCGGACAGTTCAACACTGAAGCTTTCTTT.

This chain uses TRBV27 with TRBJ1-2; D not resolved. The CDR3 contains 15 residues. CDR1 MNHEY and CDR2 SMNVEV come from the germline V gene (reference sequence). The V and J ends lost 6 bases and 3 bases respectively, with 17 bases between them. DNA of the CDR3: TGTGCCAGCAGCCCGACCCTCTTTGGACACTATGGCTACACCTTC. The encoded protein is CASSPTLFGHYGYTF.

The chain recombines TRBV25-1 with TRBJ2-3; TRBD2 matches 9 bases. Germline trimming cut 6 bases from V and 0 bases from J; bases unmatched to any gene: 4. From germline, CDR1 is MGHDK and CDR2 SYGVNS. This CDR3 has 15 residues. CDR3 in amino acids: CASRSSGTSTDTQYF. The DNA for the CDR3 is TGTGCCAGCAGGTCTAGCGGGACTAGCACAGATACGCAGTATTTT.

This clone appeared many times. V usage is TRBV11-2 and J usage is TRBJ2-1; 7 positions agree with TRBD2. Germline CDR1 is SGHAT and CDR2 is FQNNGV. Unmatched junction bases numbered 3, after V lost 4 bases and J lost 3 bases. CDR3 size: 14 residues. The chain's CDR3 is CASSYTSDYNEQFF. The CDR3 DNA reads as TGTGCCAGCAGCTATACTAGCGACTACAATGAGCAGTTCTTC.

The DNA for the CDR3 is TGCAGTGCTGATAGCGGGAGGCAGTATTTT. Protein: CSADSGRQYF. V is TRBV20-1 and J is TRBJ2-3; 9 bases match TRBD2. CDR3 length: 10 residues. Germline V gene lookup returns CDR1 DFQATT and CDR2 SNEGSKA (reference sequence). Trimming cost V 5 bases and J 11 bases; bases outside gene matches: 2.

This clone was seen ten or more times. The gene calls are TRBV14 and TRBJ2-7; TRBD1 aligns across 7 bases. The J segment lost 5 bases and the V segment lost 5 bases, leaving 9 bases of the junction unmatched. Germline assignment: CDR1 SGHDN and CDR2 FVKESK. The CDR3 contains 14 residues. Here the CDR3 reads CASSDRQGWNEQYF. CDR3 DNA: TGTGCCAGCAGCGACAGACAGGGTTGGAACGAGCAGTACTTC.

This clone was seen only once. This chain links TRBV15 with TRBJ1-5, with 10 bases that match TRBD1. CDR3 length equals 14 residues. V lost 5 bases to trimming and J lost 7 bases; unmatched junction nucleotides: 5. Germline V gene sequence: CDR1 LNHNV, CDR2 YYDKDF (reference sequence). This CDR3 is CATSGDRGGQPQHF. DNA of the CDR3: TGTGCCACCAGCGGGGACAGGGGCGGACAGCCCCAGCATTTT.

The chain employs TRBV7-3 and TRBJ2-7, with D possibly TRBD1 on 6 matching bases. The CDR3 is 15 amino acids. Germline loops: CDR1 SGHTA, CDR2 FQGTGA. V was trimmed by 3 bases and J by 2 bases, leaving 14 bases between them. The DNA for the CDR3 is TGTGCCAGCAGCTTGATGGCAGGGGACACCTACGAGCAGTACTTC. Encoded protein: CASSLMAGDTYEQYF. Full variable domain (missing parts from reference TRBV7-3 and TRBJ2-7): GAGVSQTPSNKVTEKGKYVELRCDPISGHTALYWYRQSLGQGPEFLIYFQGTGAADDSGLPNDRFFAVRPEGSVSTLKIQRTERGDSAVYLCASSLMAGDTYEQYFGPGTRLTVT.

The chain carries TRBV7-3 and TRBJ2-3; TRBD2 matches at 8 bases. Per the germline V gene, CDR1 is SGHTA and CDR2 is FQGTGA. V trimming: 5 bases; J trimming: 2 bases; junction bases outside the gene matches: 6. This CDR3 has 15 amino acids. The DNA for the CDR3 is TGTGCCAGCAGCGTTGGGACTAGTGTCACAGATACGCAGTATTTT. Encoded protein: CASSVGTSVTDTQYF.

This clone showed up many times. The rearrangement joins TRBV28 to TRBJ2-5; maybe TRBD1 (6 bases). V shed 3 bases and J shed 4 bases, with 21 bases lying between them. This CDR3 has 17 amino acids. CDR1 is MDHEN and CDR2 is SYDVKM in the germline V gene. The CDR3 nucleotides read TGTGCCAGCAGTTTTGTTTCCCCCAGGGGTGGAGGAGAGACCCAGTACTTC. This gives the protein CASSFVSPRGGGETQYF.

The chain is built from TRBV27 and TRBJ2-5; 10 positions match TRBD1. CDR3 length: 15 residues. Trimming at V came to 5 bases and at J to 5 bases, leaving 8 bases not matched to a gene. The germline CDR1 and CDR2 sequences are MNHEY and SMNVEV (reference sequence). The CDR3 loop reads CASSPPDRGLETQYF. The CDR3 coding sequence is TGTGCCAGCAGTCCCCCGGACAGGGGGTTGGAGACCCAGTACTTC.

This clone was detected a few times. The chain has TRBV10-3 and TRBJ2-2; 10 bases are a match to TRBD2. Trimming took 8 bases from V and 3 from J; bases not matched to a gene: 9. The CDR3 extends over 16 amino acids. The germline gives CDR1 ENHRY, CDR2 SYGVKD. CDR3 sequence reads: CAILRAGGKYTGELFF. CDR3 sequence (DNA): TGTGCCATCTTAAGAGCGGGAGGGAAGTACACCGGGGAGCTGTTTTTT.

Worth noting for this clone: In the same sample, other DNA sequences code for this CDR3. This CDR3 is CASRSGTAYEQYF. CDR3 DNA: TGTGCCAGCAGATCGGGGACAGCCTACGAGCAGTACTTC. The chain combines TRBV28 with TRBJ2-7; TRBD1 matches at 7 bases. Per germline, CDR1 MDHEN and CDR2 SYDVKM. The CDR3 totals 13 residues. V lost 6 bases and J lost 2; bases outside the gene matches: 4.

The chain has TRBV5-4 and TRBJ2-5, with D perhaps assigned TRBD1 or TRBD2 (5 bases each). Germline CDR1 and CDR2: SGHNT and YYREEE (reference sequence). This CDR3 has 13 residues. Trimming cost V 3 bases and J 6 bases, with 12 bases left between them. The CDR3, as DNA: TGTGCCAGCAGCTCCACTTCGGGACAGACCCAGTACTTC. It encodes CASSSTSGQTQYF.

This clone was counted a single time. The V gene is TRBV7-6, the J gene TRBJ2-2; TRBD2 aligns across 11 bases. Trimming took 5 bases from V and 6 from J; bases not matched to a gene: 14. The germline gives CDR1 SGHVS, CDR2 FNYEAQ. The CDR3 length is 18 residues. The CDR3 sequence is CASSPSGLAGGGAGELFF. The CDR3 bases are TGTGCCAGCAGCCCTAGCGGGCTAGCGGGAGGAGGCGCCGGGGAGCTGTTTTTT.

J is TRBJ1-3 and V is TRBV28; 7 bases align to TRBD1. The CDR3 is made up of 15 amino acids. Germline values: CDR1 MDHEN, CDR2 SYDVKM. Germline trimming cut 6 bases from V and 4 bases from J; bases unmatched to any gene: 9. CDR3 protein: CASSQTGDVGNTIYF. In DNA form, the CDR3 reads TGTGCCAGCAGCCAAACAGGGGATGTAGGAAACACCATATATTTT.